Below are 30 T cell receptor beta chains sequenced from a single sample in a study of blood T cell repertoires in COVID-19. Assay used: immunoSEQ multiplex PCR; TCRdb lists only in-frame clones, some missing. Here the sample spans over 200,000 clones, 88% being singletons. Sequencing was performed on peripheral blood. The receptors shown here come from a human donor in a cohort sampled during active COVID-19.

The chain employs TRBV27 and TRBJ2-3; the D is unclear. Germline CDR1 is MNHEY and CDR2 is SMNVEV (reference sequence). V shed 6 bases and J shed 4 bases, with 23 bases lying between them. This CDR3 comprises 17 residues. CDR3 nucleotide sequence: TGTGCCAGCAGAGAACCGGGTCCCCCCGTAAAAGCAGATACGCAGTATTTT. Translation: CASREPGPPVKADTQYF.

This clone turned up a few times. This rearrangement joins TRBV7-6 to TRBJ2-1, with 8 bases matching TRBD1. The CDR3 runs 15 residues. CDR1 is SGHVS and CDR2 is FNYEAQ in the germline V gene. V lost 4 bases and J lost 5; bases outside the gene matches: 7. The CDR3 DNA sequence: TGTGCCAGCAGCTGGCAGGGGGCGAATGACAATGAGCAGTTCTTC. Protein sequence: CASSWQGANDNEQFF.

The chain employs TRBV18 and TRBJ1-1, with D tentatively TRBD1 (5 bases). CDR1 is KGHSH, CDR2 LQKENI, per germline. CDR3 size: 15 residues. Trimming cost V 2 bases and J 0 bases, with 10 bases left between them. CDR3 nucleotides: TGTGCCAGCTCACCAGATAGGGGAATGAACACTGAAGCTTTCTTT. Translation gives CASSPDRGMNTEAFF. The whole variable domain, filled in from reference TRBV18 and TRBJ1-1, reads NAGVMQNPRHLVRRRGQEARLRCSPMKGHSHVYWYRQLPEEGLKFMVYLQKENIIDESGMPKERFSAEFPKEGPSILRIQQVVRGDSAAYFCASSPDRGMNTEAFFGQGTRLTVV.

The sample holds a few counts of this clone. The genes are TRBV11-3 and TRBJ2-3; the match to TRBD2 covers 14 bases. This CDR3 is 16 amino acids long. Trimming cost V 3 bases and J 3 bases; bases outside gene matches: 2. The germline V gene has CDR1 SGHNT and CDR2 YENEEA. The CDR3 DNA sequence: TGTGCCAGCAGCTTTGGGACTAGCGGGAGAACAGATACGCAGTATTTT. It encodes CASSFGTSGRTDTQYF.

The chain combines TRBV10-3 with TRBJ2-7; TRBD1 agrees at 8 bases. This CDR3 has 14 amino acids. Losses at the gene ends were 4 bases for V and 3 bases for J; bases not matched to a gene: 5. The germline V gene has CDR1 ENHRY and CDR2 SYGVKD. The CDR3 coding sequence is TGTGCCATCAGTGGGACAGGGAAAAGCTACGAGCAGTACTTC. Its translation: CAISGTGKSYEQYF.

The chain employs TRBV7-9 and TRBJ1-3; TRBD1 aligns across 7 bases. The CDR3 is 15 residues long. Germline lookup yields CDR1 SEHNR and CDR2 FQNEAQ (reference sequence). The ends lost 5 bases at V and 0 bases at J; junction bases unmatched: 4. The CDR3 region has the DNA TGTGCCAGCAGCCGACAGGGAGCCTCTGGAAACACCATATATTTT. Protein product: CASSRQGASGNTIYF.

The chain uses TRBV6-5 and TRBJ2-2; a weak D match, TRBD1 (6 bases). The germline CDR1 and CDR2 sequences are MNHEY and SVGAGI. The CDR3 runs 15 residues. V gave up 5 bases and J gave up 3 bases, with 13 bases separating them. The CDR3 sequence is CASSLRGRDTGELFF. CDR3 nucleotide sequence: TGTGCCAGCAGTCTCAGGGGAAGGGACACCGGGGAGCTGTTTTTT.

V gene TRBV5-4 combines with J gene TRBJ2-1, with D unclear. The CDR3 extends over 15 amino acids. V was pared by 0 bases and J by 0 bases, with 7 bases between. The germline CDR1 and CDR2 sequences are SGHNT and YYREEE (reference sequence). The CDR3 protein is CASSLDSLSYNEQFF. CDR3 sequence (DNA): TGTGCCAGCAGCTTGGACAGCCTCTCCTACAATGAGCAGTTCTTC.

The rearrangement uses TRBV6-6 and TRBJ2-5; D possibly corresponds to TRBD2 (6 bases). The CDR3 is 14 amino acids. The V gene lost 0 bases and the J gene lost 5 bases, with 10 bases spanning the gap. In germline, CDR1 is MNHNY, CDR2 SVGAGI (reference sequence). Written as DNA, the CDR3 is TGTGCCAGCAGTTACTCATCGGGGGTTGAGACCCAGTACTTC. Its translation: CASSYSSGVETQYF.

J is TRBJ2-3 and V is TRBV29-1, with 7 bases identical to TRBD2. The CDR3 runs to 15 residues. Germline CDR1 is SQVTM and CDR2 is ANQGSEA. The V segment lost 5 bases and the J segment 2 bases; nucleotides outside the gene matches: 10. CDR3 sequence: CSVLGGTEFTDTQYF. The DNA of the CDR3 is TGCAGCGTTCTGGGGGGGACGGAATTCACAGATACGCAGTATTTT.

The table lists this clone with a count of one. The V call is TRBV4-2, the J call TRBJ1-6; D is possibly TRBD1 (5 bases). V was cut by 3 bases and J by 7 bases, with 13 bases left in between. CDR3 length: 15 residues. CDR1 and CDR2 (germline): LGHNA, YNFKEQ. The CDR3 region is CASSHGPGENSPLHF. In nucleotides, the CDR3 is TGTGCCAGCAGCCATGGACCGGGGGAAAATTCACCCCTCCACTTT.

The gene calls are TRBV30 and TRBJ2-2; the match to TRBD1 covers 7 bases. The CDR3 runs 14 residues. V lost 3 bases, J lost 4 bases, and 5 bases stayed unmatched. Germline V lookup: CDR1 GTSNPN, CDR2 SVGIG (reference sequence). CDR3 protein: CAWRSGTATGELFF. CDR3 bases: TGTGCCTGGAGGTCTGGGACAGCCACCGGGGAGCTGTTTTTT.

The chain couples TRBV14 to TRBJ1-2; 7 bases are a match to TRBD1. In germline, CDR1 is SGHDN, CDR2 FVKESK. The CDR3 sequence is 13 residues long. V was pared by 4 bases and J by 2 bases, with 1 base of the junction left unmatched. CDR3 bases: TGTGCCAGCAGCCCGACAGGGAACTATGGCTACACCTTC. Its translation is CASSPTGNYGYTF. Full variable domain (outside the CDR3, taken from reference TRBV14 and TRBJ1-2): EAGVTQFPSHSVIEKGQTVTLRCDPISGHDNLYWYRRVMGKEIKFLLHFVKESKQDESGMPNNRFLAERTGGTYSTLKVQPAELEDSGVYFCASSPTGNYGYTFGSGTRLTVV.

Turning to this clone: The sample has other DNA sequences that encode this CDR3 too. The chain couples TRBV5-4 to TRBJ1-1; TRBD1 matches 8 bases. This CDR3 spans 15 amino acids. The V and J ends lost 4 bases and 1 base, in that order; junction bases with no gene match: 6. The germline V gene encodes CDR1 SGHNT and CDR2 YYREEE (reference sequence). In DNA form, the CDR3 reads TGTGCCAGCAGCCCCAGACAGGGGCAGAACACTGAAGCTTTCTTT. Residues: CASSPRQGQNTEAFF.

The chain recombines TRBV7-9 with TRBJ2-4; 7 positions match TRBD1. From germline, CDR1 is SEHNR and CDR2 FQNEAQ (reference sequence). This CDR3 region has 15 residues. Trimming removed 4 bases from V and 8 bases from J; junction bases left unmatched: 11. CDR3 loop: CASSSSFRTGDIQYF. In DNA, the CDR3 is TGTGCCAGCAGCTCCTCCTTTCGGACAGGAGACATTCAGTACTTC.

V usage is TRBV5-5 and J usage is TRBJ2-7; 9 positions match TRBD1. V shed 4 bases, J shed 0 bases, and the junction held 8 bases outside the gene matches. The CDR3 covers 16 residues. The germline CDR1 and CDR2 sequences are SGHKS and YYEKEE (reference sequence). CDR3 sequence (DNA): TGTGCCAGCAGCGGGGTGGGGACAGGGTACTCCTACGAGCAGTACTTC. It yields the protein CASSGVGTGYSYEQYF.

The genes are TRBV9 and TRBJ2-3; D perhaps matches TRBD2 (6 bases). Germline assignment: CDR1 SGDLS and CDR2 YYNGEE. CDR3 length: 16 amino acids. Trimming pared 0 bases from V and 4 bases from J, leaving 15 bases between. The CDR3 DNA is TGTGCCAGCAGCGTAGGAGGGGCGGGATGGGCAGATACGCAGTATTTT. Its translation: CASSVGGAGWADTQYF.

This clone was seen a single time. The chain uses TRBV19 and TRBJ2-4; D might be TRBD1 (6 bases). CDR1 is LNHDA, CDR2 SQIVND, per germline (reference sequence). The V gene lost 9 bases and the J gene lost 0 bases, with 12 bases spanning the gap. The CDR3 is 14 residues long. CDR3 coding DNA: TGTGCCAGCGGGACACCTCTAGCCAAAAACATTCAGTACTTC. Its protein product is CASGTPLAKNIQYF.

The chain recombines TRBV6-5 with TRBJ1-6; 10 bases agree with TRBD1. The CDR3 is made up of 15 amino acids. V was pared by 5 bases and J by 14 bases, with 12 bases of the junction left unmatched. The germline V gene has CDR1 MNHEY and CDR2 SVGAGI. The CDR3 sequence is CASSPGTGVLLALHF. The CDR3 DNA reads TGTGCCAGCAGTCCCGGGACAGGGGTCCTTTTAGCCCTCCACTTT.

The chain carries TRBV5-1 and TRBJ1-6; D not resolved. Germline V gene data show CDR1 as SGHRS and CDR2 as YFSETQ. This CDR3 has 13 amino acids. Trimming shortened V by 1 base and J by 11 bases, and 10 bases separated the two germline ends. DNA for the CDR3: TGCGCCAGCAGCTTGCTTGAGGAGCCACCCCTCCACTTT. Its translation is CASSLLEEPPLHF. Full variable domain (missing parts from reference TRBV5-1 and TRBJ1-6): KAGVTQTPRYLIKTRGQQVTLSCSPISGHRSVSWYQQTPGQGLQFLFEYFSETQRNKGNFPGRFSGRQFSNSRSEMNVSTLELGDSALYLCASSLLEEPPLHFGNGTRLTVT.

This clone was recorded once. The chain has TRBV4-1 and TRBJ2-3, with a weak D call TRBD2 (5 bases). CDR3 length: 16 amino acids. Trimming cost V 1 base and J 0 bases, with 11 bases left between them. Germline V lookup: CDR1 MGHRA, CDR2 YSYEKL. The CDR3 region has the DNA TGCGCCAGCAGCCAAGCGAGTAGCGTCAGCACAGATACGCAGTATTTT. It codes for CASSQASSVSTDTQYF.

The V call is TRBV3-1 (or the pseudogene TRBV3-2), the J call TRBJ1-2; 11 positions match TRBD1. The CDR3 loop spans 15 amino acids. Per the germline V gene, CDR1 is LGHDT and CDR2 is YNNKEL (reference sequence). V shed 2 bases, J shed 8 bases, and the junction held 7 bases outside the gene matches. The CDR3: CASSQIGQGAQGYTF. CDR3 DNA: TGTGCCAGCAGCCAAATCGGACAGGGGGCTCAAGGCTACACCTTC.

The chain links TRBV19 to TRBJ2-7; 7 bases match TRBD1. The CDR3 covers 13 residues. Unmatched junction bases numbered 9, after V lost 9 bases and J lost 4 bases. Germline-derived CDR1 and CDR2 are LNHDA and SQIVND (reference sequence). The CDR3 DNA reads as TGTGCCAGCTCGACAGGGTTGGCATACGAGCAGTACTTC. It specifies CASSTGLAYEQYF.

The CDR3 DNA sequence: TGTGCCAGCAGCTTAAGGGGTTGGGGGGACTATGGCTACACCTTC. This translates into CASSLRGWGDYGYTF. V and J are TRBV7-6 and TRBJ1-2; maybe TRBD1 (5 bases). Germline assignment: CDR1 SGHVS and CDR2 FNYEAQ. V gave up 2 bases and J gave up 3 bases, with 13 bases separating them. This CDR3 is 15 amino acids long.

This chain uses TRBV5-4 with TRBJ2-1, with D unclear. CDR1 and CDR2 (germline): SGHNT, YYREEE (reference sequence). The CDR3 sequence is 12 residues long. Trimming left V 0 bases short and J 6 bases short, with 4 bases between. CDR3: CASSLELNEQFF. The CDR3 DNA reads TGTGCCAGCAGCTTGGAACTCAATGAGCAGTTCTTC.

The rearrangement uses TRBV13 and TRBJ2-7; D might be TRBD2 (6 bases). Per germline, CDR1 PRHDT and CDR2 FYEKMQ (reference sequence). Trimming pared 5 bases from V and 3 bases from J, leaving 17 bases between. The CDR3 sequence is 15 residues long. CDR3 nucleotides: TGTGCCAGCAGCCTGACTAGTAAGCCCTTCTACGAGCAGTACTTC. Its translation: CASSLTSKPFYEQYF.

This chain uses TRBV19 with TRBJ1-5; D may be TRBD1 (6 bases). The CDR3 loop spans 13 amino acids. V was pared by 4 bases and J by 7 bases, with 11 bases between. Germline values: CDR1 LNHDA, CDR2 SQIVND (reference sequence). The CDR3 DNA reads as TGTGCCAGTAGTACAGGGGTGGGCCAGCCCCAGCATTTT. Its translation: CASSTGVGQPQHF.

In this sample, this clone turned up once. The V call is TRBV30, the J call TRBJ1-5, with TRBD1 identical over 9 bases. Losses at the gene ends were 7 bases for V and 2 bases for J; bases not matched to a gene: 3. The CDR3 totals 13 residues. Per germline, CDR1 GTSNPN and CDR2 SVGIG (reference sequence). The CDR3 DNA follows: TGTGCCTTAAGGACAGGGGGCAATCAGCCCCAGCATTTT. Encoded protein: CALRTGGNQPQHF.

This clone came up a few times. The chain carries TRBV12-3 or TRBV12-4 and TRBJ1-5; 8 bases are shared with TRBD1. This CDR3 comprises 13 residues. V was pared by 7 bases and J by 5 bases, with 4 bases of the junction left unmatched. In nucleotides, the CDR3 is TGTGCCAGCACCCCAGGGGGCGATCAGCCCCAGCATTTT. It translates to CASTPGGDQPQHF.

The rearrangement uses TRBV6-5 and TRBJ2-7; a possible D gene is TRBD1 (5 bases). V lost 0 bases and J lost 5, with 14 bases in between. Germline assignment: CDR1 MNHEY and CDR2 SVGAGI. The CDR3 has 15 amino acids. The CDR3 loop reads CASSYSQGAYDEQYF. In DNA, the CDR3 is TGTGCCAGCAGTTACTCTCAAGGGGCCTACGACGAGCAGTACTTC.